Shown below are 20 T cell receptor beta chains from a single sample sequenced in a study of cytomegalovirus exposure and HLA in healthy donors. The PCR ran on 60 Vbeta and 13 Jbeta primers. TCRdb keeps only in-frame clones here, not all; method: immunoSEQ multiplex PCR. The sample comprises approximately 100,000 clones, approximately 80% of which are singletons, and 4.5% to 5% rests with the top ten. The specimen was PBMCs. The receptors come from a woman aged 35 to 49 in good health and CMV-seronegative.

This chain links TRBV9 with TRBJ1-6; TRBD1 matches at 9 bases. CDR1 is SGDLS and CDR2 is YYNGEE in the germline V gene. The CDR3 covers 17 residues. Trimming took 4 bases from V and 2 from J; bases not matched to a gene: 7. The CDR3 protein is CASSRQGQGPYNSPLHF. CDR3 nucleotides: TGTGCCAGCAGCCGCCAGGGACAGGGACCCTATAATTCACCCCTCCACTTT. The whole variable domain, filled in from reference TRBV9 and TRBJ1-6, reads DSGVTQTPKHLITATGQRVTLRCSPRSGDLSVYWYQQSLDQGLQFLIQYYNGEERAKGNILERFSAQQFPDLHSELNLSSLELGDSALYFCASSRQGQGPYNSPLHFGNGTRLTVT.

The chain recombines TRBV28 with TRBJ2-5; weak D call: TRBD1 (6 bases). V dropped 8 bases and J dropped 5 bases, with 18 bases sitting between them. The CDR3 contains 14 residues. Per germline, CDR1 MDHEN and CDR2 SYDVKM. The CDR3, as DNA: TGTGCCAGCTTTGAGGCAGGGGAGTCGGAGACCCAGTACTTC. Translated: CASFEAGESETQYF. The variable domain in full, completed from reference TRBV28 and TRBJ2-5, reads DVKVTQSSRYLVKRTGEKVFLECVQDMDHENMFWYRQDPGLGLRLIYFSYDVKMKEKGDIPEGYSVSREKKERFSLILESASTNQTSMYLCASFEAGESETQYFGPGTRLLVL.

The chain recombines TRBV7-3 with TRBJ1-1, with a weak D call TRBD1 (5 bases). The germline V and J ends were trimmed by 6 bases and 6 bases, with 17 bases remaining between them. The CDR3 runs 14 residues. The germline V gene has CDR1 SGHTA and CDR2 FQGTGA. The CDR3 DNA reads TGTGCCAGCAGGGCCGTTGGGGGGACGGCTGAAGCTTTCTTT. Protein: CASRAVGGTAEAFF. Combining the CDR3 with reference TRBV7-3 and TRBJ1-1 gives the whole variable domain GAGVSQTPSNKVTEKGKYVELRCDPISGHTALYWYRQSLGQGPEFLIYFQGTGAADDSGLPNDRFFAVRPEGSVSTLKIQRTERGDSAVYLCASRAVGGTAEAFFGQGTRLTVV.

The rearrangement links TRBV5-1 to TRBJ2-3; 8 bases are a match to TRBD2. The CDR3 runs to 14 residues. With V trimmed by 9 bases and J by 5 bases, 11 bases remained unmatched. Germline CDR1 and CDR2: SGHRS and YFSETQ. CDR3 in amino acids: CATRAGGLQDTQYF. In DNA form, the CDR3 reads TGCGCCACTCGCGCGGGGGGCCTCCAAGATACGCAGTATTTT.

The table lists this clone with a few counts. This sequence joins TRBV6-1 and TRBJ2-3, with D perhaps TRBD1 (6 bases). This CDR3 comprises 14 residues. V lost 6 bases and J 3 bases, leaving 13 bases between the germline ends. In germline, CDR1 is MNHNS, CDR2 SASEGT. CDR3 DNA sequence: TGTGCCAGCAGGATCAGGGGTGGGACAGATACGCAGTATTTT. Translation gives CASRIRGGTDTQYF.

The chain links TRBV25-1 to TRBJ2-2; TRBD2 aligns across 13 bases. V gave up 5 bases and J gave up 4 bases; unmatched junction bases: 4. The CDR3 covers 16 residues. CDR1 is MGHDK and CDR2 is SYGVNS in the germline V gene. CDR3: CASSWTSGGATGELFF. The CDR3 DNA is TGTGCCAGCAGTTGGACTAGCGGGGGAGCCACCGGGGAGCTGTTTTTT.

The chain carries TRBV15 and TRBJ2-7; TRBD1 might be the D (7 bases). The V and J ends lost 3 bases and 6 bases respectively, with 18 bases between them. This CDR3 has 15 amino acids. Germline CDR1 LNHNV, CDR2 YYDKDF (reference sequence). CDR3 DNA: TGTGCCACCAGCAGGGGAGGAGGACAGGCGGGCGAGCAGTACTTC. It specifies CATSRGGGQAGEQYF.

The CDR3 DNA reads TGTGCCAGCAGCTTATGGGACAGGGAATCCCGGGGCTACACCTTC. This codes for CASSLWDRESRGYTF. The J gene is TRBJ1-2, the V gene TRBV7-9; TRBD1 matches at 9 bases. With 2 bases clipped from V and 8 bases from J, the junction kept 9 bases outside the gene matches. Germline V gene lookup returns CDR1 SEHNR and CDR2 FQNEAQ (reference sequence). This CDR3 region has 15 residues.

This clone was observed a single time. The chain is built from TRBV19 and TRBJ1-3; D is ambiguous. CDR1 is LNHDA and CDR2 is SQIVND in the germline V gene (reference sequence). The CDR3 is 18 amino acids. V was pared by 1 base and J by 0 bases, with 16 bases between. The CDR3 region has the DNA TGTGCCAGTAGTATAGGGCCTTCCCGCCCGCTCTCTGGAAACACCATATATTTT. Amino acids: CASSIGPSRPLSGNTIYF.

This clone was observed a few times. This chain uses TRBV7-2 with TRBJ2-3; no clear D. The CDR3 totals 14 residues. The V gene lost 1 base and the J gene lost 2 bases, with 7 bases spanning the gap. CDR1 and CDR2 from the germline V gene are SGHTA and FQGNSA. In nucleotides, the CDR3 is TGTGCCAGCAGCTTAGTCTTCCCCACAGATACGCAGTATTTT. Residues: CASSLVFPTDTQYF.

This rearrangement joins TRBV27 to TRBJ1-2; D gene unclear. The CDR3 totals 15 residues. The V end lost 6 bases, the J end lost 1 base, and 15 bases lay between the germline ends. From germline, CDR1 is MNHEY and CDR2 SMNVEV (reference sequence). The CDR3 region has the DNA TGTGCCAGCAGCACACGGGGAGACGTTAACTATGGCTACACCTTC. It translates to CASSTRGDVNYGYTF.

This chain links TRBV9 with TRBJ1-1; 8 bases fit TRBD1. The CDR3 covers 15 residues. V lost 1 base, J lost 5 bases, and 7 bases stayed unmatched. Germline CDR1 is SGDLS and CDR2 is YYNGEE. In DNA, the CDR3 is TGTGCCAGCAGCGTAACCCCGACAGGGGAAACTGAAGCTTTCTTT. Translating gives CASSVTPTGETEAFF. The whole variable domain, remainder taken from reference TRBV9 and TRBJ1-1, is DSGVTQTPKHLITATGQRVTLRCSPRSGDLSVYWYQQSLDQGLQFLIQYYNGEERAKGNILERFSAQQFPDLHSELNLSSLELGDSALYFCASSVTPTGETEAFFGQGTRLTVV.

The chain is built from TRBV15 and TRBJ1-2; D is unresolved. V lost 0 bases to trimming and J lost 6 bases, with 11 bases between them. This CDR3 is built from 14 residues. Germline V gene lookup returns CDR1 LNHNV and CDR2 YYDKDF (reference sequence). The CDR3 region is CATSRDRRVNGYTF. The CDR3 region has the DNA TGTGCCACCAGCAGAGACAGGCGGGTTAATGGCTACACCTTC.

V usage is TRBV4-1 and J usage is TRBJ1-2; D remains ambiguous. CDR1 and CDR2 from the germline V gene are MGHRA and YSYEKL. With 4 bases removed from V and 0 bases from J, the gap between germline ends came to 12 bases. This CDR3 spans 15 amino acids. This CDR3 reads CASSPRVASNYGYTF. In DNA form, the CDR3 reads TGCGCCAGCAGCCCCCGGGTCGCTTCTAACTATGGCTACACCTTC.

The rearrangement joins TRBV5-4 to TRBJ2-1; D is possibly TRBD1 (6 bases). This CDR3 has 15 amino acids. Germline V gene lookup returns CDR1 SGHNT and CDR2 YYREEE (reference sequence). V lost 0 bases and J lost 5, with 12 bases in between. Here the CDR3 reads CASSLVGAQHNEQFF. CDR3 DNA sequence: TGTGCCAGCAGCTTGGTGGGGGCGCAACACAATGAGCAGTTCTTC.

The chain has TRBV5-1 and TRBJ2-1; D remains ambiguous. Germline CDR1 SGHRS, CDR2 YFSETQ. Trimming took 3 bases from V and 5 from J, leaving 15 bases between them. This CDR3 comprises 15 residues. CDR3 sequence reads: CASSSTVTKNNEQFF. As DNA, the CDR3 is TGCGCCAGCAGCTCGACCGTAACTAAAAACAATGAGCAGTTCTTC.

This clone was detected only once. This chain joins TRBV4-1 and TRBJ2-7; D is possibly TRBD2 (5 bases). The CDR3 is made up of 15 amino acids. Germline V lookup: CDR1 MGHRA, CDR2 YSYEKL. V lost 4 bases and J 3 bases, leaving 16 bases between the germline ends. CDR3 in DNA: TGCGCCAGCAGCCTTACAATGGACGGACTCTACGAGCAGTACTTC. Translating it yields CASSLTMDGLYEQYF.

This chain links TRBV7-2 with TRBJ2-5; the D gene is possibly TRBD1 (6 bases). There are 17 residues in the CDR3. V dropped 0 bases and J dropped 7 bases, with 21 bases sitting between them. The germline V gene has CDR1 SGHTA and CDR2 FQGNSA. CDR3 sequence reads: CASSLAGAGAYDGTQYF. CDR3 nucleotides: TGTGCCAGCAGCTTAGCCGGGGCAGGGGCGTACGACGGGACCCAGTACTTC.

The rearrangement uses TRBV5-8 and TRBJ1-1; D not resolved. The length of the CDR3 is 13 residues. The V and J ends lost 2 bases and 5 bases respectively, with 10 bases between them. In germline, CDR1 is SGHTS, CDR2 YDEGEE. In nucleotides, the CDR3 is TGTGCCAGCAGCTTAGTTCCGGGGACTGAAGCTTTCTTT. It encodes CASSLVPGTEAFF.

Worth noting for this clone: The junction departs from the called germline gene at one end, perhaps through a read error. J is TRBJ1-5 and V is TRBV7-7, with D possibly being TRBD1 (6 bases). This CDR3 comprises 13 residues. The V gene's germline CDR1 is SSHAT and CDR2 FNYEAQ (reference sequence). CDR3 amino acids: CASSPGQNQPQHF. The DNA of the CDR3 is TGTGCTAGCAGCCCCGGACAGAATCAGCCCCAGCATTTT.